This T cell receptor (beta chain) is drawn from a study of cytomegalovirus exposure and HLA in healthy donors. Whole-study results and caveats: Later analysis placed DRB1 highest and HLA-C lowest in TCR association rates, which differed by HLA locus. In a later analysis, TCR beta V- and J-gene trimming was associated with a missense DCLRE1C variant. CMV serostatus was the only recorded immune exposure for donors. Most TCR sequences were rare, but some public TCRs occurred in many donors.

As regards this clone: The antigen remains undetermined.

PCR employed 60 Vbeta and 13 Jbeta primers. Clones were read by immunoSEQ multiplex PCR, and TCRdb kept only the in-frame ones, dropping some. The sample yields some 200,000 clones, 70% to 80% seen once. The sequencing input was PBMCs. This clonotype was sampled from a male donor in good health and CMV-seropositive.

Here the CDR3 reads CASLGTSGGTGELFF. The CDR3 bases are TGTGCCAGCCTCGGGACTAGCGGGGGGACCGGGGAGCTGTTTTTT. V usage is TRBV7-9 and J usage is TRBJ2-2, with 15 bases lining up with TRBD2. Germline V CDR1 and CDR2: SEHNR, FQNEAQ (reference sequence). The junction had 3 bases not matched to a gene; V was cut back by 8 bases and J by 5 bases. This CDR3 is 15 amino acids long.